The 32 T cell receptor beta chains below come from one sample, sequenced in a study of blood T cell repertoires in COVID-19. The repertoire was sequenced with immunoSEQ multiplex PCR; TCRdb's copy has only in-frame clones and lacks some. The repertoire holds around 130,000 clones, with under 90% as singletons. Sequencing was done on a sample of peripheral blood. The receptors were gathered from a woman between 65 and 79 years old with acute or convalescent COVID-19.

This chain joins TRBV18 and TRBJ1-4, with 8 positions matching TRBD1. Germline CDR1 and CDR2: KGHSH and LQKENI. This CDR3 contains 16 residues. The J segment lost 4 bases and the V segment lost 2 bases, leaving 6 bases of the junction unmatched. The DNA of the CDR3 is TGTGCCAGCTCACCAACGACAGGACAGGGTAATGAAAAACTGTTTTTT. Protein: CASSPTTGQGNEKLFF.

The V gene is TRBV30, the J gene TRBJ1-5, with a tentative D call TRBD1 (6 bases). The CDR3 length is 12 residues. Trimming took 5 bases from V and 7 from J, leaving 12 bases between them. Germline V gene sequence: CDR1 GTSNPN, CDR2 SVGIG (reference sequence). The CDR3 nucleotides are TGTGCCTGGGGAACAGGACAGCAGCCCCAGCATTTT. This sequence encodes CAWGTGQQPQHF. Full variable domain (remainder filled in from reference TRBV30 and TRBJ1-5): SQTIHQWPATLVQPVGSPLSLECTVEGTSNPNLYWYRQAAGRGLQLLFYSVGIGQISSEVPQNLSASRPQDRQFILSSKKLLLSDSGFYLCAWGTGQQPQHFGDGTRLSIL.

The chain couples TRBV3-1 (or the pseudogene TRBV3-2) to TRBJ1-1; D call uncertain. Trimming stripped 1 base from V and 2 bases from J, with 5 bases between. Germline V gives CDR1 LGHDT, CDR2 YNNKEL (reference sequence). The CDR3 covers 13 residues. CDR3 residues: CASSQVFNTEAFF. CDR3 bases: TGTGCCAGCAGCCAAGTATTCAACACTGAAGCTTTCTTT.

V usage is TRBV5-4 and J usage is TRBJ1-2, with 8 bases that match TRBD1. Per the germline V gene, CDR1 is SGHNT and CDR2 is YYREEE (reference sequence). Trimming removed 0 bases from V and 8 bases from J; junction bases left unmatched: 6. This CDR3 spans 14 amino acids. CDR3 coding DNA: TGTGCCAGCAGCTTGGACCAGGGGGCGGGAGGCTACACCTTC. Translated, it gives CASSLDQGAGGYTF. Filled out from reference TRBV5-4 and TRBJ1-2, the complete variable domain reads ETGVTQSPTHLIKTRGQQVTLRCSSQSGHNTVSWYQQALGQGPQFIFQYYREEENGRGNFPPRFSGLQFPNYSSELNVNALELDDSALYLCASSLDQGAGGYTFGSGTRLTVV.

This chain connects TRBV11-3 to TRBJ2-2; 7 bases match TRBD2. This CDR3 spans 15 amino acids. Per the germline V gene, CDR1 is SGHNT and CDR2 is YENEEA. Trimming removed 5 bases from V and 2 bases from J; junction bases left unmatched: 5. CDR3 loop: CASSPGTTNTGELFF. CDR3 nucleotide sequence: TGTGCCAGCAGCCCCGGGACTACAAACACCGGGGAGCTGTTTTTT.

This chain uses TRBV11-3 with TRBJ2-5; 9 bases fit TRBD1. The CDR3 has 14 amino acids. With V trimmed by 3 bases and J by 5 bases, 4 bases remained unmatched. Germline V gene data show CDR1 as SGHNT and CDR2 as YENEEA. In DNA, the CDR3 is TGTGCCAGCAGCTTCTCCGGGACAGGGGAGACCCAGTACTTC. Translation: CASSFSGTGETQYF.

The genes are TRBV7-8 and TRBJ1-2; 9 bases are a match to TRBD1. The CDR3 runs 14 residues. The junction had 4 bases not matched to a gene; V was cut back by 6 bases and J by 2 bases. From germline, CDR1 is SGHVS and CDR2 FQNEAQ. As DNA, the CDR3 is TGTGCCAGCAGTCAGACAGGGGGAAACTATGGCTACACCTTC. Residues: CASSQTGGNYGYTF.

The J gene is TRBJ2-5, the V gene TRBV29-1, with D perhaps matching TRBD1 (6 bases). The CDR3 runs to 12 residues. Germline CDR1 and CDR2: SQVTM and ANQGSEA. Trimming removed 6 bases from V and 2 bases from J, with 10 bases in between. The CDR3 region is CSVGQLQETQYF. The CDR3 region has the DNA TGCAGCGTCGGACAGCTTCAAGAGACCCAGTACTTC.

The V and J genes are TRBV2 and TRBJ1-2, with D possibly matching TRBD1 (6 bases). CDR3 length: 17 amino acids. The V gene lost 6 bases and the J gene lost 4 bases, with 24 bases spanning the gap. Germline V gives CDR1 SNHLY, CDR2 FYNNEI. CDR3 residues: CASRGGQDPFMVYGYTF. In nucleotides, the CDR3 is TGTGCCAGCAGGGGGGGGCAGGACCCTTTTATGGTCTATGGCTACACCTTC.

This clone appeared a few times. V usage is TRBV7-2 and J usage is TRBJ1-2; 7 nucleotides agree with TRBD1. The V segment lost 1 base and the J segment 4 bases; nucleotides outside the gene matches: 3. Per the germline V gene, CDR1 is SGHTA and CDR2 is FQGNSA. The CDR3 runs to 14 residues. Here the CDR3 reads CASSLGDSFYGYTF. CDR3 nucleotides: TGTGCCAGCAGCTTAGGGGACAGTTTCTATGGCTACACCTTC.

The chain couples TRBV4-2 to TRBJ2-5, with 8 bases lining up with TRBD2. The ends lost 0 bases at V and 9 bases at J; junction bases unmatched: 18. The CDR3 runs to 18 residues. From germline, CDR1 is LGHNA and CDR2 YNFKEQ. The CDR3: CASSQDGERGSGGGPQYF. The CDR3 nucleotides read TGTGCCAGCAGCCAAGATGGTGAACGGGGATCCGGGGGGGGCCCCCAGTACTTC.

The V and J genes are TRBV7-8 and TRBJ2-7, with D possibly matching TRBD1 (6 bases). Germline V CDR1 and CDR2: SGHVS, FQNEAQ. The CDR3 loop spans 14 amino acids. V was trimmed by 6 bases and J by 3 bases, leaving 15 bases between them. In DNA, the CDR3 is TGTGCCAGCAGTAACCTGGGACACGGCTACGAGCAGTACGTC. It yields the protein CASSNLGHGYEQYV.

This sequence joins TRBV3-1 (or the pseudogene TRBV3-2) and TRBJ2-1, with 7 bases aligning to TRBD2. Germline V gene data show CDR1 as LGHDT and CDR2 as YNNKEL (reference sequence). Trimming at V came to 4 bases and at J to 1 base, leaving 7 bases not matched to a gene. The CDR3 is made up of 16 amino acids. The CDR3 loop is CASSPFGEGSYNEQFF. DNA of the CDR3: TGTGCCAGCAGCCCCTTTGGGGAGGGATCCTACAATGAGCAGTTCTTC.

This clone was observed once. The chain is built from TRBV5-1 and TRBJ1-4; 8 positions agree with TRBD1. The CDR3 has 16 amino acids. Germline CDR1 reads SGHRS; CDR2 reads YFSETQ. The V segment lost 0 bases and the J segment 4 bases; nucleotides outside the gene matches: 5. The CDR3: CASSLGTGRSNEKLFF. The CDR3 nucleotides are TGCGCCAGCAGCTTGGGGACAGGGCGGAGTAATGAAAAACTGTTTTTT. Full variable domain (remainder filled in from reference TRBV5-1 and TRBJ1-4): KAGVTQTPRYLIKTRGQQVTLSCSPISGHRSVSWYQQTPGQGLQFLFEYFSETQRNKGNFPGRFSGRQFSNSRSEMNVSTLELGDSALYLCASSLGTGRSNEKLFFGSGTQLSVL.

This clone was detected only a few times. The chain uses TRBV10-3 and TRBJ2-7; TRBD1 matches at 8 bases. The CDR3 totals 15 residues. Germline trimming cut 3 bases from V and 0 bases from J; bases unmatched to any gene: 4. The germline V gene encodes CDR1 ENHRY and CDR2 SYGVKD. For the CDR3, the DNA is TGTGCCATCAGTGATGCCGGACAGGGCTCCTACGAGCAGTACTTC. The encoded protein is CAISDAGQGSYEQYF.

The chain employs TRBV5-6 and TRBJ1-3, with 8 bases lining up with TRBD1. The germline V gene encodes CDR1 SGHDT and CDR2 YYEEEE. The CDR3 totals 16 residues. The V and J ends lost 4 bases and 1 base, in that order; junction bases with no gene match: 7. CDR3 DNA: TGTGCCAGCAGCCCTATCAGGGGGCCGTCTGGAAACACCATATATTTT. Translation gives CASSPIRGPSGNTIYF.

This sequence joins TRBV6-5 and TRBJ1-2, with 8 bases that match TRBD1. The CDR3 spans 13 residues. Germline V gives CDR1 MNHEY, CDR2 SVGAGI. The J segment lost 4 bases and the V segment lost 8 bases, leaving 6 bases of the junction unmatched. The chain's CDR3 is CASRIGQGYGYTF. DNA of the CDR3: TGTGCCAGCCGAATAGGACAGGGCTATGGCTACACCTTC.

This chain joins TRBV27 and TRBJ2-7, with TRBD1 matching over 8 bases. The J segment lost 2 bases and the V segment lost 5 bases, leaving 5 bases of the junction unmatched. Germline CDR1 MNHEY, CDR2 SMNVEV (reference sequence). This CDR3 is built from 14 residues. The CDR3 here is CASSGSGGPYEQYV. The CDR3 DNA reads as TGTGCCAGCAGTGGATCAGGGGGCCCCTACGAGCAGTACGTC.

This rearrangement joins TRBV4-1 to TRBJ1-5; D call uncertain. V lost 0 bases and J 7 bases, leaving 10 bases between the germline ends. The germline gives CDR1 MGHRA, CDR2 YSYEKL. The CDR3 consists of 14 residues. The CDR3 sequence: CASSQDGRKQPQHF. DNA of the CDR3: TGCGCCAGCAGCCAAGATGGGAGAAAGCAGCCCCAGCATTTT.

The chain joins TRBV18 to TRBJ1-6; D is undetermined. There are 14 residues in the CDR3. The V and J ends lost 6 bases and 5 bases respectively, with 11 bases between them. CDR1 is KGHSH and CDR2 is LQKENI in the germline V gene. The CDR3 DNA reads TGTGCCAGCTCGGGAGCCAGTAATAATTCACCCCTCCACTTT. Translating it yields CASSGASNNSPLHF.

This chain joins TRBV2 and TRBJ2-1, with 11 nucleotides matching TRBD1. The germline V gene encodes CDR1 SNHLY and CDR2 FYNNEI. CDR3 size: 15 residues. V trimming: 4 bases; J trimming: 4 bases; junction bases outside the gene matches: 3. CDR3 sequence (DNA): TGTGCCAGCAGTGCGGACAGGGGGCAATACAATGAGCAGTTCTTC. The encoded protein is CASSADRGQYNEQFF.

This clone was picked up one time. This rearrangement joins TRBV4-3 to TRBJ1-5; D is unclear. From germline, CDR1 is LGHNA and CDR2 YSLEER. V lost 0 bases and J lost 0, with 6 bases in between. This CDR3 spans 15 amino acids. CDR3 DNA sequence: TGCGCCAGCAGCCAAGATGGGCTTAGCAATCAGCCCCAGCATTTT. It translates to CASSQDGLSNQPQHF.

The CDR3 DNA is TGTGCCAGCACCGAGATGGACAGACAAGAGACCCAGTACTTC. Translation gives CASTEMDRQETQYF. The rearrangement joins TRBV5-6 to TRBJ2-5, with D maybe TRBD1 (6 bases). CDR1 and CDR2 from the germline V gene are SGHDT and YYEEEE. The CDR3 contains 14 residues. V lost 6 bases, J lost 2 bases, and 14 bases lay in between.

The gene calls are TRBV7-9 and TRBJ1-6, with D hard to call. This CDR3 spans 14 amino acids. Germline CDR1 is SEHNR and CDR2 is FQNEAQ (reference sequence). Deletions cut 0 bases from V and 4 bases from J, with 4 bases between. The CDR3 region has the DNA TGTGCCAGCAGCTTAGCCCCGTATAATTCACCCCTCCACTTT. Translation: CASSLAPYNSPLHF. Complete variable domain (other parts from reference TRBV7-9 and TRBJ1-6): DTGVSQNPRHKITKRGQNVTFRCDPISEHNRLYWYRQTLGQGPEFLTYFQNEAQLEKSRLLSDRFSAERPKGSFSTLEIQRTEQGDSAMYLCASSLAPYNSPLHFGNGTRLTVT.

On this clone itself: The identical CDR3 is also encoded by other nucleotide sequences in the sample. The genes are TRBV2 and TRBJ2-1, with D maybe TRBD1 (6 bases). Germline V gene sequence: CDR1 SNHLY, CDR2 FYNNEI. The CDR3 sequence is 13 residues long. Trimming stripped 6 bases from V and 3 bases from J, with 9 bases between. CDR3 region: CASSSTGYNEQFF. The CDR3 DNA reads TGTGCCAGCAGCTCGACAGGCTACAATGAGCAGTTCTTC.

CDR3: CASSWGQQETQYF. The DNA for the CDR3 is TGTGCCAGCAGTTGGGGACAACAAGAGACCCAGTACTTC. This chain connects TRBV28 to TRBJ2-5, with a weak D call TRBD1 (6 bases). Germline CDR1 MDHEN, CDR2 SYDVKM. The CDR3 contains 13 residues. The V end lost 4 bases, the J end lost 2 bases, and 8 bases lay between the germline ends.

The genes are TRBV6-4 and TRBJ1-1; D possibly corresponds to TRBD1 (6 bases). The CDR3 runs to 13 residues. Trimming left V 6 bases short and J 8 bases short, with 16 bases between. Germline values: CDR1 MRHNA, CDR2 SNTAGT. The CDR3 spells CASRPVGTIEAFF. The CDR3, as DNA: TGTGCCAGCAGACCAGTAGGGACAATAGAAGCTTTCTTT.

CDR3 amino acids: CASSIATGGETQYF. In nucleotides, the CDR3 is TGTGCCAGTAGTATAGCGACAGGGGGAGAGACCCAGTACTTC. J is TRBJ2-5 and V is TRBV19; 9 bases are a match to TRBD1. The length of the CDR3 is 14 residues. The V segment lost 1 base and the J segment 4 bases; nucleotides outside the gene matches: 1. Germline lookup yields CDR1 LNHDA and CDR2 SQIVND (reference sequence).

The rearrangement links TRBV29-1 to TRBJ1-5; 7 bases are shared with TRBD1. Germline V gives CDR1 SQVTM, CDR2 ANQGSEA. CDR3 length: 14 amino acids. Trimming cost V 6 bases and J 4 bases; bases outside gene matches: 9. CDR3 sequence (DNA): TGCAGCGTGAGATTCACAGGGGTAAATCAGCCCCAGCATTTT. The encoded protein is CSVRFTGVNQPQHF.

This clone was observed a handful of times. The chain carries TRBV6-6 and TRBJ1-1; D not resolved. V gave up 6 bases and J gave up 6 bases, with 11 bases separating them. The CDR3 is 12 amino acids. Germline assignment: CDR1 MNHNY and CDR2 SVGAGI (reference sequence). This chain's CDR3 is CASSLTSSEAFF. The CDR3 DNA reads TGTGCCAGCAGCCTTACAAGTTCTGAAGCTTTCTTT.

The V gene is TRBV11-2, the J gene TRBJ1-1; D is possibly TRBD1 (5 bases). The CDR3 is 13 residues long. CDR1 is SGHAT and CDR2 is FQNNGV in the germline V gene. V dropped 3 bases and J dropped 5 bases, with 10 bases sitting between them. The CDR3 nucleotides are TGTGCCAGCAGCTTCGGGGGTGGTACTGAAGCTTTCTTT. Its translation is CASSFGGGTEAFF.

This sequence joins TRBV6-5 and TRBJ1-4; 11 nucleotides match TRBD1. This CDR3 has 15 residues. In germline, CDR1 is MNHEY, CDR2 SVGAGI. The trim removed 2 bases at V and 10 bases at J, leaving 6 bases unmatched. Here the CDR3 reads CASSYDGQGARKLFF. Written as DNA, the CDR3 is TGTGCCAGCAGTTACGATGGACAGGGGGCTCGAAAACTGTTTTTT.